Sequencing of this T cell receptor (beta chain) was carried out in a study of T cells after yellow fever vaccination. Template switching with 5'RACE generated the TCR cDNA and added a universal primer site and UMIs. TCRdb itself ran the 5' RACE reads through MiXCR, one entry per CDR3 protein. The sample lists approximately 610,000 distinct CDR3 sequences; less than 20% were seen once. As for this clonotype: Its antigen is not identified.

Looked up from germline, CDR1 is ENHRY and CDR2 is SYGVKD. V lost 10 bases to trimming and J lost 5 bases, with 11 bases between them. CDR3 length: 12 residues. Findings and limits, study-wide: A small proportion of clonotypes was detected in both the CD4 and CD8 compartments. There was a possibility that FACS-sorted repertoires contained abundant clonotypes contaminating from the bulk population.

V gene TRBV10-3 combines with J gene TRBJ1-4, with D tentatively TRBD1 (5 bases). This clonotype was sampled from a man younger than 35 who received the YFV17D yellow fever vaccine. Specimen: PBMCs, collected less than 6 days after the first yellow fever vaccination. CDR3: CASRDGNEKLFF. For the CDR3, the DNA is TGTGCCAGCCGGGACGGGAATGAAAAACTGTTTTTT.